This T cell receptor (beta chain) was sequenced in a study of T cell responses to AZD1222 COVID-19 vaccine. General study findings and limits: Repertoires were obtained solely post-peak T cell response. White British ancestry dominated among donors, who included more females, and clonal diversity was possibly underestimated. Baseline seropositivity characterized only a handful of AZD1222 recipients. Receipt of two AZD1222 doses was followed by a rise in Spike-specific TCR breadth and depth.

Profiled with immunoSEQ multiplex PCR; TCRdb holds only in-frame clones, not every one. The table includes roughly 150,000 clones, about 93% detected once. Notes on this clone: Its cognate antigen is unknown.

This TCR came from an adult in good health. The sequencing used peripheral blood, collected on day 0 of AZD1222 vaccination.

In DNA form, the CDR3 reads TGTGCCAGCAGCAAAGCTATAGGGAGGGAGTACGAGCAGTACTTC. Translating gives CASSKAIGREYEQYF. This sequence joins TRBV21-1 and TRBJ2-7; the DNA was not used to check the table's D call, TRBD2. TRBV21-1 is a documented pseudogene. This CDR3 comprises 15 residues.